The 12 T cell receptor beta chains listed next were all sequenced from one sample in a study of response to subunit inactivated influenza vaccine. MiXCR, applied by TCRdb to the RT-PCR reads, yields one record per CDR3 protein. Here the sample spans hundreds of thousands of distinct CDR3 sequences, less than 20% being singletons. The source material was PBMCs from blood, sampled approximately 12 days after vaccination. The receptors here all came from a man in his forties or fifties who received an inactivated influenza vaccine.

This clonotype came up many times. V gene TRBV6-7 combines with J gene TRBJ2-7; D tentatively reads TRBD1 or TRBD2 (6 bases each). TRBV6-7 is given ORF status, its function remaining uncertain. V was shortened by 6 bases and J by 0 bases, with 18 bases between the two germline ends. CDR3 length: 16 residues. The CDR3 region has the DNA TGTGCCAGCAGGAACCATGGCGGGACAAGCTCCTACGAGCAGTACTTC. Protein product: CASRNHGGTSSYEQYF.

This clonotype has more than one count but fewer than ten. This sequence joins TRBV5-6 and TRBJ2-7; TRBD2 matches at 11 bases. The germline V gene has CDR1 SGHDT and CDR2 YYEEEE. The CDR3 extends over 16 amino acids. J was trimmed by 2 bases and V by 4 bases; bases with no gene match: 8. The CDR3 reads CASSLRTSGLTYEQYF. For the CDR3, the DNA is TGTGCCAGCAGCCTAAGGACTAGCGGGCTTACCTACGAGCAGTACTTC.

The CDR3 DNA sequence: TGTGCCATCAGTGTCGATTCCTATAATTCACCCCTCCACTTT. Translating gives CAISVDSYNSPLHF. The rearrangement joins TRBV10-3 to TRBJ1-6; D ambiguous. Trimming took 4 bases from V and 1 from J, leaving 5 bases between them. This CDR3 has 14 residues. Germline loops: CDR1 ENHRY, CDR2 SYGVKD.

This clonotype was seen only a few times. This sequence joins TRBV5-6 and TRBJ1-1, with 9 bases lining up with TRBD1. Germline trimming cut 4 bases from V and 5 bases from J; bases unmatched to any gene: 15. The CDR3 has 17 amino acids. Germline-derived CDR1 and CDR2 are SGHDT and YYEEEE. CDR3 in DNA: TGTGCCAGCAGCCGCCGTGGGACAGGGACCCTTCGGACTGAAGCTTTCTTT. Translation gives CASSRRGTGTLRTEAFF.

This clonotype was counted a few times. The rearrangement uses TRBV4-2 and TRBJ1-2, with 7 bases lining up with TRBD1. J gave up 4 bases and V 3 bases, and 8 bases lay outside the gene matches. The germline CDR1 and CDR2 sequences are LGHNA and YNFKEQ. This CDR3 is built from 15 residues. The DNA of the CDR3 is TGTGCCAGCAGCCAGGAACGAGGGGGCGGCTATGGCTACACCTTC. Translated: CASSQERGGGYGYTF.

This clonotype has at least ten counts. V usage is TRBV5-6 and J usage is TRBJ2-2, with 8 bases aligning to TRBD1. Germline V gene data show CDR1 as SGHDT and CDR2 as YYEEEE. The CDR3 is made up of 15 amino acids. Unmatched junction bases numbered 5, after V lost 4 bases and J lost 3 bases. CDR3 DNA sequence: TGTGCCAGCAGCCCCGGGACAGGAGACACCGGGGAGCTGTTTTTT. Translated: CASSPGTGDTGELFF.

The genes are TRBV18 and TRBJ2-3, with 9 bases matching TRBD2. This CDR3 has 15 amino acids. Unmatched junction bases numbered 8, after V lost 6 bases and J lost 4 bases. Germline assignment: CDR1 KGHSH and CDR2 LQKENI. The CDR3 here is CASSDGTSLADTQYF. The CDR3 nucleotides read TGTGCCAGCTCCGACGGGACTAGCTTAGCAGATACGCAGTATTTT.

The rearrangement uses TRBV10-2 and TRBJ2-3; possibly TRBD2 for D (6 bases). V lost 10 bases and J lost 9, with 14 bases in between. This CDR3 has 11 residues. CDR1 is WSHSY, CDR2 SAAADI, per germline. The CDR3 is CATAPRETQYF. The CDR3 coding sequence is TGCGCCACCGCCCCCCGGGAGACGCAGTATTTT.

Ten or more counts support this clonotype. The chain couples TRBV5-1 to TRBJ2-5; possibly TRBD2 for D (6 bases). This CDR3 is 14 amino acids long. V gave up 0 bases and J gave up 1 base, with 7 bases separating them. Looked up from germline, CDR1 is SGHRS and CDR2 is YFSETQ. CDR3 sequence: CASSLVSGQETQYF. Here the CDR3 DNA reads TGCGCCAGCAGCTTGGTTAGCGGCCAAGAGACCCAGTACTTC.

The sample holds a few counts of this clonotype. The chain carries TRBV12-3 or TRBV12-4 and TRBJ2-7, with D uncertain. CDR3 length: 13 amino acids. V lost 3 bases, J lost 5 bases, and 11 bases lay in between. The CDR3 DNA reads TGTGCCAGCAGTTTTGACCCTGAACACGAGCAGTACTTC. This encodes CASSFDPEHEQYF.

This clonotype was seen a few times. Here the CDR3 DNA reads TGTGCCAGCAGTTCGGGACGCCAGACCGGGGAGCTGTTTTTT. Residues: CASSSGRQTGELFF. The chain joins TRBV6-5 to TRBJ2-2, with D perhaps TRBD1 or TRBD2 (5 bases each). This CDR3 has 14 residues. V dropped 4 bases and J dropped 5 bases, with 11 bases sitting between them. CDR1 and CDR2 from the germline V gene are MNHEY and SVGAGI.

The chain has TRBV12-3 or TRBV12-4 and TRBJ1-5; TRBD1 might be the D (5 bases). V was cut by 1 base and J by 6 bases, with 19 bases left in between. This CDR3 contains 17 residues. The CDR3 bases are TGTGCCAGCAGTTTAGGTGGGGGGGATCCGGGTGGTCAGCCCCAGCATTTT. Encoded protein: CASSLGGGDPGGQPQHF.